This T cell receptor (beta chain) emerged from a study of human T cells and chemical hapten exposure. CDR1 SGHVS and CDR2 FNYEAQ come from the germline V gene. V lost 5 bases and J lost 0; bases outside the gene matches: 5. CDR3 length: 15 amino acids. Specified time point: patch test 1, 2 weeks after DPC sensitization. Treatment: therapeutic diphenylcyclopropenone sensitization with weekly scalp DPC. One entry per CDR3 protein, called by TCRdb with MiXCR from the RACE reads. The table includes about 100,000 distinct CDR3 sequences, 10% detected once. This clonotype has just a few counts. This sample comprised whole blood, obtained in connection with sensitization to the hapten diphenylcyclopropenone (DPC). The clonotype comes from a man aged 35 to 55 with alopecia areata. Some clones in this sample may be carry-over from other donors' samples. The V gene is TRBV7-6, the J gene TRBJ2-3, with TRBD2 identical over 7 bases. The CDR3 protein is CASSHKRGSTDTQYF. DNA of the CDR3: TGTGCCAGCAGCCATAAGCGGGGAAGCACAGATACGCAGTATTTT.